Presented here are 7 T cell receptor beta chains from one specimen sequenced in a study of T-cell memory formation after mild COVID-19 (dated by TCRdb to 2020 to 2022). The method was 5' RACE. Sequencing relied on an Illumina NovaSeq 6000. The public reads were quality trimmed at Q25 with fastp and then assembled into clones with MiXCR by TCRdb, keeping productive beta chains. Every distinct CDR3 protein forms one entry, paired with its most common genes and DNA. Across this sample there are 110,000 or so distinct CDR3 sequences, with about 24% seen only once. The biggest ten clones account for about 38% of the sample. Sequencing used PBMCs or a T cell subset sorted from them (not recorded which). The receptors were gathered from a young man who had mild COVID-19 (a few samples of this study predate the infection). The sample titles of this study are shuffled in the database, so cell type and time point are left out; the donor was told from shared clones.

The chain has TRBV3-1 and TRBJ2-7, with D possibly matching TRBD2 (6 bases). The CDR3 loop spans 15 amino acids. Germline-derived CDR1 and CDR2 are LGHDT and YNNKEL (reference sequence). V gave up 3 bases and J gave up 0 bases, with 12 bases separating them. The CDR3 region is CASSQGLEGSYEQYF. The CDR3, as DNA: TGTGCCAGCAGCCAGGGATTGGAGGGCTCCTACGAGCAGTACTTC.

This clonotype occurred a few times. CDR3 sequence: CSVEAGHPDTQYF. The CDR3 coding sequence is TGCAGCGTTGAAGCGGGGCATCCAGATACGCAGTATTTT. The chain employs TRBV29-1 and TRBJ2-3; D tentatively fits TRBD1 or TRBD2 (5 bases each). Germline V lookup: CDR1 SQVTM, CDR2 ANQGSEA. The CDR3 has 13 residues. Trimming took 1 base from V and 4 from J, leaving 9 bases between them.

This clonotype has a handful of counts. The rearrangement joins TRBV19 to TRBJ2-3; 13 bases match TRBD2. The CDR3 is 16 amino acids. V lost 5 bases and J lost 4; bases outside the gene matches: 6. Germline V gene sequence: CDR1 LNHDA, CDR2 SQIVND (reference sequence). Here the CDR3 reads CASSAGLAGASDTQYF. DNA of the CDR3: TGTGCCAGTAGTGCCGGACTAGCGGGGGCATCAGATACGCAGTATTTT.

In its sample, this clonotype was seen once. This chain links TRBV7-9 with TRBJ2-2, with 12 bases that match TRBD2. The CDR3 has 16 residues. CDR1 and CDR2 (germline): SEHNR, FQNEAQ (reference sequence). V lost 7 bases and J lost 6; bases outside the gene matches: 9. This CDR3 reads CASTRTSGVLSGELFF. CDR3 DNA sequence: TGTGCCAGCACCAGGACTAGCGGGGTCCTATCCGGGGAGCTGTTTTTT.

This clonotype was detected only a few times. The chain has TRBV19 and TRBJ1-3; D gene unclear. Per germline, CDR1 LNHDA and CDR2 SQIVND (reference sequence). Trimming pared 9 bases from V and 0 bases from J, leaving 12 bases between. CDR3 length: 14 residues. The CDR3, as DNA: TGTGCCAGCCGATCCCAGGCCTCTGGAAACACCATATATTTT. Encoded protein: CASRSQASGNTIYF.

This clonotype was counted between two and nine times. The rearrangement uses TRBV3-1 and TRBJ2-1, with 8 bases aligning to TRBD1. Germline V gene data show CDR1 as LGHDT and CDR2 as YNNKEL (reference sequence). The V segment lost 3 bases and the J segment 4 bases; nucleotides outside the gene matches: 5. This CDR3 has 15 amino acids. CDR3 protein: CASSHHRDRYNEQFF. CDR3 in DNA: TGTGCCAGCAGCCACCACCGGGACAGGTACAATGAGCAGTTCTTC.

This clonotype was counted a few times. This chain joins TRBV7-3 and TRBJ1-1, with D perhaps matching TRBD1 (5 bases). The CDR3 covers 15 residues. Germline V lookup: CDR1 SGHTA, CDR2 FQGTGA. Trimming took off 8 bases at V and 4 bases at J, with 20 bases between the two ends. As DNA, the CDR3 is TGTGCCAGCTCACCATGGGGGGGGAGGGGCACTGAAGCTTTCTTT. Protein: CASSPWGGRGTEAFF.